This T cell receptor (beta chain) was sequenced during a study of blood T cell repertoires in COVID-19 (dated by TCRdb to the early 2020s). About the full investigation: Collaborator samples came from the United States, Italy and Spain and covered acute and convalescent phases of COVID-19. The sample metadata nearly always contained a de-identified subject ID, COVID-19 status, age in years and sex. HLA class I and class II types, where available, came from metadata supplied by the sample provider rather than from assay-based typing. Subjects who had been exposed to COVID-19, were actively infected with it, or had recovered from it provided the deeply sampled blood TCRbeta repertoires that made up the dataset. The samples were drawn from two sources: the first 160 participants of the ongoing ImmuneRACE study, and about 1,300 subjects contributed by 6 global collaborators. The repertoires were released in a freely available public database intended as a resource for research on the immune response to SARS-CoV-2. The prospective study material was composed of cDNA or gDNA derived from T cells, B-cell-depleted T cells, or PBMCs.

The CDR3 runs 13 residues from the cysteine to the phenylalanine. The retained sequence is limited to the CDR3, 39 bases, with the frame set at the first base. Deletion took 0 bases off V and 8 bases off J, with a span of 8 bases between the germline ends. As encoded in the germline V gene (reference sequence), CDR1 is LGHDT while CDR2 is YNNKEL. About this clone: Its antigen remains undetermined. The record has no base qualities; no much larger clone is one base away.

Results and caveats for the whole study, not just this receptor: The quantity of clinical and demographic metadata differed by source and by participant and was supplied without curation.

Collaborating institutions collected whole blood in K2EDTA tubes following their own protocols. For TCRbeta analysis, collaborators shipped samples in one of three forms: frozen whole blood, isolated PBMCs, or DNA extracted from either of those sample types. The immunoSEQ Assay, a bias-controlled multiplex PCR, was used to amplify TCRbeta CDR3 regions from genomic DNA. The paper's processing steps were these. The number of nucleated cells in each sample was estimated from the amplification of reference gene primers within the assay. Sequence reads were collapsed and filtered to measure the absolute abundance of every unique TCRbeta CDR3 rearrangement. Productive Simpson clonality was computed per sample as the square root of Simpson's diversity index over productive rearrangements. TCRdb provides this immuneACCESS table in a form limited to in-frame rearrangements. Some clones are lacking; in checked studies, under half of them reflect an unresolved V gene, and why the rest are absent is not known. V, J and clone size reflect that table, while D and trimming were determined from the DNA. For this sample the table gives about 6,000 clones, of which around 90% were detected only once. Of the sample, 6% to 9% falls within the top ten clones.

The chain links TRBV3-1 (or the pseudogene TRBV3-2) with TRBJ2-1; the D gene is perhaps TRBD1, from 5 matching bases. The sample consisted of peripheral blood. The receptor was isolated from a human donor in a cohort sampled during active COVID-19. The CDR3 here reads CASSQDTGHEQFF. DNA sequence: TGTGCCAGCAGCCAAGACACAGGTCATGAGCAGTTCTTC.